This T cell receptor beta chain was identified in a study of blood T cell repertoires in COVID-19 (dated by TCRdb to 2018 to 2021). About the study as a whole: The collaborator samples originated in the United States, Italy and Spain and spanned the acute and convalescent phases of COVID-19. The prospective study material was composed of cDNA or gDNA derived from T cells, B-cell-depleted T cells, or PBMCs. Deeply sampled blood TCRbeta repertoires from subjects exposed to, actively infected with, or recovered from COVID-19 were included in the dataset. The repertoires were released in a freely available public database meant as a resource for research on the immune response to SARS-CoV-2. Samples were obtained from the ongoing ImmuneRACE study (first 160 participants) and from 1,254 subjects provided by 6 global collaborators. Sample metadata almost always included a de-identified subject ID, COVID-19 status, age in years and sex. HLA class I and class II types, where available, came from metadata supplied by the sample provider rather than from assay-based typing.

The germline V gene yields MGHRA for CDR1 and YSYEKL for CDR2. Including the terminal cysteine and phenylalanine, the CDR3 comprises 17 residues. The CDR3 DNA has 51 bases and is translated from base 1. V is trimmed back by 2 bases and J by 7 bases, and the junction contains 10 bases that no gene match accounts for. The immunoSEQ Assay, a bias-controlled multiplex PCR, was used to amplify TCRbeta CDR3 regions from genomic DNA. For the original study's pipeline: The number of nucleated cells in each sample was estimated by amplification of reference gene primers within the assay. Sequence reads were collapsed and filtered to measure the absolute abundance of every unique TCRbeta CDR3 rearrangement. For each sample, productive Simpson clonality was calculated by taking the square root of Simpson's diversity index across productive rearrangements. The clones in this table, taken by TCRdb from immuneACCESS, are in-frame only. Not every clone is retained; where verified, under half of the shortfall comes from an unresolved V gene, and the cause of the rest is unknown. The V and J calls and clone size come from that table; D and trimming were worked out from the DNA. The sample table shows under 150,000 clones, and roughly four fifths are seen once. The top ten hold 18% of the sample.

Participants in the prospective study were aged about 18 to 90 years, lived in about two dozen United States geographic areas, and enrolled through a virtual design. In the prospective study, participants were assigned to cohorts based on the clinical history participants reported in a screening survey and a study questionnaire. Recovered participants in ImmuneRACE Cohort 3 were defined by two consecutive negative NP/OP PCR tests, clearance by a healthcare professional, or resolution of symptoms. In the prospective study, whole blood, serum and a nasopharyngeal or oropharyngeal swab were collected from each participant by mobile phlebotomists. Participants in the prospective study had the option to provide additional blood draws and questionnaires over an approximately 2-month period. Prospective study blood samples were shipped either frozen or at room temperature before DNA extraction. General conclusions and limits of the study: The amount of clinical and demographic metadata varied by source and participant and was provided uncurated.

This clone turned up a few times. Its antigen is still unknown. No base-level quality is on record; no much larger clone is a single base apart. This TCR was recovered from a man younger than 40 who had recovered from COVID-19. The chain uses TRBV4-1 and TRBJ1-6, and TRBD1 matches 8 of the central bases. The sample taken for sequencing was PBMCs or T cells enriched from blood (not recorded which). The CDR3 protein is CASSQTRGQGGNSPLHF. The sequenced DNA is TGCGCCAGCAGCCAAACCCGTGGACAGGGTGGGAATTCACCCCTCCACTTT.